Presented here are 30 T cell receptor beta chains from one specimen sequenced in a study of T cell responses to AZD1222 COVID-19 vaccine. Only in-frame clones appear in the TCRdb table, and some are missing; sequencing was by immunoSEQ multiplex PCR. The data contain 95,000 to 150,000 clones, around 85% of them singletons. This specimen was peripheral blood, taken 28 days after the second AZD1222 dose. The origin of the receptors is an adult who received the AZD1222 COVID-19 vaccine.

This clone was found once. V gene TRBV7-2 combines with J gene TRBJ1-2; D is uncertain. With 4 bases removed from V and 9 bases from J, the gap between germline ends came to 9 bases. This CDR3 comprises 11 residues. Germline CDR1 SGHTA, CDR2 FQGNSA. The CDR3 here is CASSSGPSYTF. The CDR3 coding sequence is TGTGCCAGCAGCTCCGGACCGAGCTACACCTTC.

This clone has only a few counts. The chain joins TRBV5-8 to TRBJ2-7, with D tentatively TRBD1 (5 bases). V dropped 2 bases and J dropped 6 bases, with 12 bases sitting between them. This CDR3 contains 13 residues. The germline V gene has CDR1 SGHTS and CDR2 YDEGEE. CDR3 in amino acids: CASSFPTGTEQYF. The CDR3 nucleotides are TGTGCCAGCAGCTTCCCTACAGGAACCGAGCAGTACTTC. Complete variable domain (other parts from reference TRBV5-8 and TRBJ2-7): EAGVTQSPTHLIKTRGQQATLRCSPISGHTSVYWYQQALGLGLQFLLWYDEGEERNRGNFPPRFSGRQFPNYSSELNVNALELEDSALYLCASSFPTGTEQYFGPGTRLTVT.

J is TRBJ2-2 and V is TRBV6-5; D gene uncertain. There are 16 residues in the CDR3. Trimming took 4 bases from V and 4 from J, leaving 16 bases between them. Per the germline V gene, CDR1 is MNHEY and CDR2 is SVGAGI. DNA of the CDR3: TGTGCCAGCAGTTCCGGACGGTCCCGAGGCACCGGGGAGCTGTTTTTT. Encoded protein: CASSSGRSRGTGELFF.

The chain combines TRBV7-9 with TRBJ2-1; unclear D gene. V was pared by 7 bases and J by 0 bases, with 13 bases between. Germline V gives CDR1 SEHNR, CDR2 FQNEAQ (reference sequence). This CDR3 comprises 15 residues. The CDR3 DNA reads as TGTGCCAGCATCACGGACGGAAGCTCCTACAATGAGCAGTTCTTC. Translating it yields CASITDGSSYNEQFF.

A few counts support this clone. The V call is TRBV29-1, the J call TRBJ1-5, with 10 positions matching TRBD1. Germline V gene sequence: CDR1 SQVTM, CDR2 ANQGSEA. The CDR3 is made up of 14 amino acids. The J segment lost 2 bases and the V segment lost 7 bases, leaving 5 bases of the junction unmatched. CDR3 in DNA: TGCAGCGCCGGGGGGACAGGGGGCAATCAGCCCCAGCATTTT. It translates to CSAGGTGGNQPQHF.

The chain joins TRBV4-2 to TRBJ1-5, with unresolved D. This CDR3 has 15 amino acids. Germline CDR1 reads LGHNA; CDR2 reads YNFKEQ. V gave up 0 bases and J gave up 3 bases, with 9 bases separating them. The CDR3 loop is CASSQDEAYNQPQHF. CDR3 sequence (DNA): TGTGCCAGCAGCCAAGATGAGGCCTACAATCAGCCCCAGCATTTT.

The genes are TRBV9 and TRBJ2-7; TRBD1 agrees at 10 bases. The ends lost 0 bases at V and 3 bases at J; junction bases unmatched: 3. The germline V gene has CDR1 SGDLS and CDR2 YYNGEE. The CDR3 runs to 15 residues. CDR3 sequence (DNA): TGTGCCAGCAGCGTAGGGACAGGGGGTTTCTACGAGCAGTACTTC. Amino acid sequence: CASSVGTGGFYEQYF. The complete variable domain, with remaining parts taken from reference TRBV9 and TRBJ2-7, reads DSGVTQTPKHLITATGQRVTLRCSPRSGDLSVYWYQQSLDQGLQFLIQYYNGEERAKGNILERFSAQQFPDLHSELNLSSLELGDSALYFCASSVGTGGFYEQYFGPGTRLTVT.

This clone was seen a few times. V usage is TRBV18 and J usage is TRBJ2-7; perhaps TRBD2 as D (5 bases). From germline, CDR1 is KGHSH and CDR2 LQKENI. The CDR3 spans 12 residues. V was shortened by 3 bases and J by 7 bases, with 10 bases between the two germline ends. CDR3 in amino acids: CASSPEEREQYF. The CDR3 DNA follows: TGTGCCAGCTCACCTGAAGAGCGGGAGCAGTACTTC.

This clone was recorded only once. The chain employs TRBV6-2 or TRBV6-3 and TRBJ2-7, with D possibly being TRBD1 or TRBD2 (6 bases each). CDR3 length equals 15 residues. V lost 0 bases and J lost 1, with 10 bases in between. Germline assignment: CDR1 MNHEY and CDR2 SVGEGT. CDR3 sequence: CASSYSGGPSYEQYF. The CDR3 region has the DNA TGTGCCAGCAGTTACTCAGGGGGGCCGTCCTACGAGCAGTACTTC.

The chain is built from TRBV28 and TRBJ1-5; no firm D call. CDR1 is MDHEN, CDR2 SYDVKM, per germline. The CDR3 sequence is 15 residues long. The V gene lost 4 bases and the J gene lost 0 bases, with 10 bases spanning the gap. CDR3 nucleotide sequence: TGTGCCAGCAGTTCGGACCGGTCTAGCAATCAGCCCCAGCATTTT. It specifies CASSSDRSSNQPQHF.

The chain has TRBV29-1 and TRBJ1-6; 8 bases are a match to TRBD1. The germline gives CDR1 SQVTM, CDR2 ANQGSEA. The CDR3 is 13 residues long. V gave up 4 bases and J gave up 10 bases; unmatched junction bases: 6. CDR3 loop: CSVGTGNESPLHF. Written as DNA, the CDR3 is TGCAGCGTTGGGACAGGGAACGAGTCACCCCTCCACTTT.

The gene calls are TRBV6-2 or TRBV6-3 and TRBJ2-3, with D perhaps given as TRBD1 or TRBD2 (5 bases each). The CDR3 runs to 18 residues. Trimming pared 0 bases from V and 2 bases from J, leaving 18 bases between. CDR1 and CDR2 (germline): MNHEY, SVGEGT. CDR3 nucleotide sequence: TGTGCCAGCAGTTACTCGAGCGGTGGTGGGGCTTCCACAGATACGCAGTATTTT. It is translated as CASSYSSGGGASTDTQYF.

The rearrangement links TRBV6-6 to TRBJ1-5, with 10 bases identical to TRBD1. From germline, CDR1 is MNHNY and CDR2 SVGAGI (reference sequence). J lost 6 bases, V lost 6 bases, and 5 bases had no gene match. The CDR3 runs to 14 residues. CDR3 in amino acids: CASRTTGGSQPQHF. The CDR3 bases are TGTGCCAGCAGAACGACAGGGGGCTCTCAGCCCCAGCATTTT.

The rearrangement uses TRBV7-8 and TRBJ1-5, with D tentatively TRBD1 (6 bases). Trimming cost V 3 bases and J 7 bases, with 10 bases left between them. Germline CDR1 SGHVS, CDR2 FQNEAQ. The CDR3 is 13 amino acids. CDR3 sequence reads: CASSFGGLQPQHF. In nucleotides, the CDR3 is TGTGCCAGCAGCTTCGGGGGGCTCCAGCCCCAGCATTTT.

The chain couples TRBV27 to TRBJ1-1; 8 bases are shared with TRBD1. With 4 bases clipped from V and 4 bases from J, the junction kept 8 bases outside the gene matches. The CDR3 covers 15 residues. The V gene's germline CDR1 is MNHEY and CDR2 SMNVEV (reference sequence). The CDR3 coding sequence is TGTGCCAGCAGTTATCCGGGACAGGTGGCCACTGAAGCTTTCTTT. Translated, it gives CASSYPGQVATEAFF.

This chain links TRBV7-9 with TRBJ2-7, with D unresolved. This CDR3 has 15 amino acids. Per the germline V gene, CDR1 is SEHNR and CDR2 is FQNEAQ (reference sequence). Trimming took 1 base from V and 3 from J, leaving 13 bases between them. CDR3 residues: CASSLGGVQFYEQYF. Here the CDR3 DNA reads TGTGCCAGCAGCTTAGGTGGGGTTCAGTTCTACGAGCAGTACTTC.

V and J are TRBV30 and TRBJ1-4, with D tentatively TRBD1 (6 bases). The length of the CDR3 is 15 residues. V lost 0 bases, J lost 7 bases, and 15 bases lay in between. Germline CDR1 GTSNPN, CDR2 SVGIG (reference sequence). CDR3 nucleotide sequence: TGTGCCTGGAGTGTAGATGCAGGGGCGGCTGAAAAACTGTTTTTT. Its translation: CAWSVDAGAAEKLFF.

The CDR3 coding sequence is TGTGCCAGCAGCTCTACCGGTGGGGACGGGAATGAGCAGTTCTTC. Amino acid sequence: CASSSTGGDGNEQFF. The rearrangement links TRBV6-2 or TRBV6-3 to TRBJ2-1; D assignment may be TRBD1 or TRBD2 (5 bases each). The germline V gene has CDR1 MNHEY and CDR2 SVGEGT. Trimming took off 6 bases at V and 7 bases at J, with 19 bases between the two ends. The CDR3 loop spans 15 amino acids.

The V and J genes are TRBV5-6 and TRBJ1-6; D gene unclear. The ends were cut back, 4 bases at V and 5 bases at J, with 19 bases in the middle. CDR1 is SGHDT and CDR2 is YYEEEE in the germline V gene. The CDR3 sequence is 17 residues long. The CDR3 nucleotides are TGTGCCAGCAGCCCGGATGGCCTTACGGCGGATAATTCACCCCTCCACTTT. This sequence encodes CASSPDGLTADNSPLHF.

The chain has TRBV7-8 and TRBJ1-2, with TRBD1 matching 7 bases. The V gene's germline CDR1 is SGHVS and CDR2 FQNEAQ. The CDR3 is 13 amino acids. Unmatched junction bases numbered 6, after V lost 5 bases and J lost 6 bases. CDR3: CASSPRRGHGYTF. DNA for the CDR3: TGTGCCAGCAGCCCGAGGAGGGGGCATGGCTACACCTTC.

The rearrangement joins TRBV19 to TRBJ2-2, with 8 bases matching TRBD2. V shed 1 base and J 3 bases; nucleotides not matched to a gene: 4. The CDR3 is 16 amino acids. Germline values: CDR1 LNHDA, CDR2 SQIVND (reference sequence). The CDR3 DNA sequence: TGTGCCAGTAGTATAGGGAGCGGGGGTGACACCGGGGAGCTGTTTTTT. Translated, it gives CASSIGSGGDTGELFF.

The V call is TRBV9, the J call TRBJ2-1; D gene unclear. The CDR3 is 12 residues long. Germline CDR1 SGDLS, CDR2 YYNGEE. Trimming left V 0 bases short and J 8 bases short, with 6 bases between. CDR3 sequence: CASSVATDEQFF. CDR3 in DNA: TGTGCCAGCAGCGTAGCTACGGATGAGCAGTTCTTC.

The genes are TRBV11-2 and TRBJ1-6, with D possibly TRBD1 on 6 matching bases. V lost 5 bases and J 5 bases, leaving 13 bases between the germline ends. CDR1 and CDR2 (germline): SGHAT, FQNNGV. This CDR3 region has 15 residues. Here the CDR3 reads CASSPGTRDNSPLHF. CDR3 bases: TGTGCCAGCAGCCCCGGGACACGAGATAATTCACCCCTCCACTTT.

V is TRBV6-1 and J is TRBJ2-2; 9 nucleotides align to TRBD1. Unmatched junction bases numbered 11, after V lost 4 bases and J lost 2 bases. Germline CDR1 is MNHNS and CDR2 is SASEGT. CDR3 length: 18 residues. Here the CDR3 reads CASSAEAQGALNTGELFF. In nucleotides, the CDR3 is TGTGCCAGCAGTGCGGAAGCACAGGGGGCCCTTAACACCGGGGAGCTGTTTTTT.

The chain joins TRBV4-3 to TRBJ1-2; D gene ambiguous. Germline CDR1 is LGHNA and CDR2 is YSLEER. CDR3 length: 15 amino acids. Trimming shortened V by 0 bases and J by 3 bases, and 11 bases separated the two germline ends. The CDR3 protein is CASSQDTLPDYGYTF. The CDR3 nucleotides read TGCGCCAGCAGCCAAGATACACTCCCGGACTATGGCTACACCTTC.

In DNA form, the CDR3 reads TGCGCCAGCAGCGGGGGGTGGGTACGTGTTGGCTACACCTTC. Protein sequence: CASSGGWVRVGYTF. This chain links TRBV5-1 with TRBJ1-2, with D possibly being TRBD1 (5 bases). The CDR3 spans 14 residues. The V gene's germline CDR1 is SGHRS and CDR2 YFSETQ. V lost 4 bases and J lost 7, with 17 bases in between.

The V and J genes are TRBV10-3 and TRBJ2-7; D possibly corresponds to TRBD1 (6 bases). Deletions cut 6 bases from V and 2 bases from J, with 14 bases between. CDR1 and CDR2 (germline): ENHRY, SYGVKD. The CDR3 spans 14 residues. This CDR3 reads CAIRLRDTAYEQYF. CDR3 nucleotides: TGTGCCATCAGACTCCGGGACACCGCCTACGAGCAGTACTTC.

The gene calls are TRBV6-5 and TRBJ1-6, with 7 bases fitting TRBD1. This CDR3 region has 15 residues. CDR1 and CDR2 (germline): MNHEY, SVGAGI. V was pared by 3 bases and J by 8 bases, with 7 bases of the junction left unmatched. CDR3 loop: CASSYRVRGDSPLHF. The CDR3 DNA reads TGTGCCAGCAGTTATCGGGTCAGGGGGGATTCACCCCTCCACTTT.

DNA for the CDR3: TGTGCCAGCAGCCAAGGGGCAGGGGGCATTGTCTACGAGCAGTACTTC. Residues: CASSQGAGGIVYEQYF. This rearrangement joins TRBV3-1 (or the pseudogene TRBV3-2) to TRBJ2-7; 8 bases map to TRBD1. J gave up 3 bases and V 1 base, and 8 bases lay outside the gene matches. The CDR3 spans 16 residues. CDR1 and CDR2 from the germline V gene are LGHDT and YNNKEL (reference sequence).

This clone was detected once. The chain uses TRBV5-4 and TRBJ2-2; D perhaps matches TRBD1 (5 bases). Trimming pared 3 bases from V and 1 base from J, leaving 13 bases between. Germline assignment: CDR1 SGHNT and CDR2 YYREEE (reference sequence). CDR3 size: 16 residues. The CDR3 here is CASSSMTERNTGELFF. As DNA, the CDR3 is TGTGCCAGCAGCTCTATGACAGAAAGGAACACCGGGGAGCTGTTTTTT.